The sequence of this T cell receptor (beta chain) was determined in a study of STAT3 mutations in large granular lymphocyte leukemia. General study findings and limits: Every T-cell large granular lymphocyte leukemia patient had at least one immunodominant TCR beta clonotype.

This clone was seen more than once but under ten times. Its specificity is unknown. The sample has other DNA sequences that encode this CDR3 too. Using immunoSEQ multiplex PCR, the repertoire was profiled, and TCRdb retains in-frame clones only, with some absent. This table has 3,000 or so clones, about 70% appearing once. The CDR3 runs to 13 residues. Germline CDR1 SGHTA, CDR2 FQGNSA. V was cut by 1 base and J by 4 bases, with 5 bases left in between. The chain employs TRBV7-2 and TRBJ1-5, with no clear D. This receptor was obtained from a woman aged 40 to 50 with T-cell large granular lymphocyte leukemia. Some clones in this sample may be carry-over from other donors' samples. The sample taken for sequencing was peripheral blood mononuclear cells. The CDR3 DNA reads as TGTGCCAGCAGCTTAGGGTTGAATCAGCCCCAGCATTTT. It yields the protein CASSLGLNQPQHF.